The clone carrying this TCR beta chain has a count of ten or more. This specimen comes from a study of blood T cell repertoires in COVID-19. Study-wide context: COVID-19 samples, acute and convalescent, were from the United States, Italy and Spain. Sources were T cells, B-cell-depleted T cells, or PBMCs; the material itself was cDNA or gDNA.

Original analysis: Quantification of nucleated cells was approximated via reference gene primer amplification. Using immunoSEQ multiplex PCR, the repertoire was profiled, and TCRdb retains in-frame clones only, with some absent. The D gene and trimming were derived from the DNA, and the V and J assignments and clone size from that table. The data show around 170,000 clones, 74% seen once. Losses at the gene ends were 4 bases for V and 4 bases for J; bases not matched to a gene: 10. The CDR3 extends over 16 amino acids. The germline gives CDR1 LGHDT, CDR2 YNNKEL (reference sequence). The gene calls are TRBV3-1 (or the pseudogene TRBV3-2) and TRBJ2-7; 10 bases agree with TRBD1. Sample: peripheral blood. The source of this sequence is a woman of 80 years or more with acute or convalescent COVID-19. The CDR3 DNA sequence: TGTGCCAGCAGCCCACCTACGTGGGACAGGGGTTACGAGCAGTACTTC. Amino acid sequence: CASSPPTWDRGYEQYF.